Described below is a single T cell receptor beta chain sequence and its context. The data originate from a study of blood T cell repertoires in COVID-19. Sequencing used immunoSEQ multiplex PCR; TCRdb keeps in-frame clones, though not all of them. The sample holds 160,000 or so clones; roughly 81% are singletons and the top ten take 1% to 1.2%. CDR1 is LGHNT and CDR2 is FRNRAP in the germline V gene. The CDR3 loop spans 11 amino acids. With 6 bases removed from V and 7 bases from J, the gap between germline ends came to 4 bases. Specimen: peripheral blood. This chain joins TRBV12-5 and TRBJ1-6; D remains ambiguous. This TCR derives from a man in his forties with acute or convalescent COVID-19. The DNA of the CDR3 is TGTGCTAGTGGCGGGAATTCACCCCTCCACTTT. Protein: CASGGNSPLHF.